This T cell receptor (beta chain) was documented in a study of Ad26.COV2.S vaccination and SARS-CoV-2 variants. Whole-study results and caveats: An underestimation of total T cell responses may have resulted from the TCR breadth and depth analyses.

A remark on this clone: What it binds is not known.

The table came from immunoSEQ multiplex PCR; TCRdb's copy has only in-frame clones and leaves some out. The sample carries some 350,000 clones, approximately 84% recorded once. The germline V gene has CDR1 MNHEY and CDR2 SMNVEV (reference sequence). The trim removed 5 bases at V and 7 bases at J, leaving 7 bases unmatched. The CDR3 runs 15 residues. Treatment defined: over 15 received Ad26.COV2.S at low or high dose, single or two shots; 5 received placebo; per-sample allocation not given. Specimen acquisition occurred on day 63 following the initial vaccine or placebo injection. This Boston cohort included adults aged 18-55 years.

This specimen consisted of peripheral blood, obtained in a trial of Ad26.COV2.S vaccine versus placebo. The sequence was collected from a person between 18 and 65 years old who received the Ad26.COV2.S COVID-19 vaccine or a placebo. The chain carries TRBV27 and TRBJ2-1; TRBD2 aligns across 11 bases. The chain's CDR3 is CASSGRLAGRNEQFF. CDR3 DNA sequence: TGTGCCAGCAGTGGGCGACTAGCGGGAAGGAATGAGCAGTTCTTC.